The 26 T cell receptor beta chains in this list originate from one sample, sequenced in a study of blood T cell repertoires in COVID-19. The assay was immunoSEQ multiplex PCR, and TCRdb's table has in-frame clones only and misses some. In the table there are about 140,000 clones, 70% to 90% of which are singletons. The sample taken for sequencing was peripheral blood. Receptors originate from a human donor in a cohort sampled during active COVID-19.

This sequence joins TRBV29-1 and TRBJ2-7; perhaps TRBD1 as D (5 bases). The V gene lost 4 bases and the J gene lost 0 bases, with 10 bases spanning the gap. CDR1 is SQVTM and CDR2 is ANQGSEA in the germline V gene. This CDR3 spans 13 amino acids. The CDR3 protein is CSVALDISYEQYF. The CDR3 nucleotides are TGCAGCGTTGCTCTGGACATCTCCTACGAGCAGTACTTC.

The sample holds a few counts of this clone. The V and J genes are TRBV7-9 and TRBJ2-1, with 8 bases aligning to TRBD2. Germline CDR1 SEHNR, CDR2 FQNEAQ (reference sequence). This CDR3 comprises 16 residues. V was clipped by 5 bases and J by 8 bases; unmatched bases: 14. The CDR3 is CASSPHPREGGYEQFF. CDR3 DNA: TGTGCCAGCAGCCCCCACCCCCGGGAGGGCGGGTATGAGCAGTTCTTC.

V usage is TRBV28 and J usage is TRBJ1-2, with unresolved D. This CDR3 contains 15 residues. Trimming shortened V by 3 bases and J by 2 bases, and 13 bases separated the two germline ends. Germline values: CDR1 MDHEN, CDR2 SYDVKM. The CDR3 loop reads CASSFGKGGNYGYTF. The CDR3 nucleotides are TGTGCCAGCAGTTTTGGGAAGGGAGGGAACTATGGCTACACCTTC.

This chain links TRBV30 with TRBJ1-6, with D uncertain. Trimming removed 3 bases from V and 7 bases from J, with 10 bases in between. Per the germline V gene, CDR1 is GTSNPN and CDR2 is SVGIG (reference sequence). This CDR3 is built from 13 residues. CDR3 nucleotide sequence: TGTGCCTGGAGCCCTTCCGGGAATTCACCCCTCCACTTT. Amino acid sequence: CAWSPSGNSPLHF.

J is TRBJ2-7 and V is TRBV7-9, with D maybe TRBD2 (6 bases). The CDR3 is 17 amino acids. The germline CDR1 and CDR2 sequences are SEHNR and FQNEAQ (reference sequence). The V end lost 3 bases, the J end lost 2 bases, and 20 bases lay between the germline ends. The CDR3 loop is CASSFHRDSLMAYEQYF. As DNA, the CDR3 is TGTGCCAGCAGCTTCCACCGGGACTCTTTAATGGCCTACGAGCAGTACTTC.

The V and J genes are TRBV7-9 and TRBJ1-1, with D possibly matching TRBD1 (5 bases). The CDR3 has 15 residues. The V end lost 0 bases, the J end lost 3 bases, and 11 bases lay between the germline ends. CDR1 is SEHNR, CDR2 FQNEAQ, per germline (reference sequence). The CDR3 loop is CASSLAGREHTEAFF. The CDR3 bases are TGTGCCAGCAGCTTAGCGGGCAGGGAACACACTGAAGCTTTCTTT.

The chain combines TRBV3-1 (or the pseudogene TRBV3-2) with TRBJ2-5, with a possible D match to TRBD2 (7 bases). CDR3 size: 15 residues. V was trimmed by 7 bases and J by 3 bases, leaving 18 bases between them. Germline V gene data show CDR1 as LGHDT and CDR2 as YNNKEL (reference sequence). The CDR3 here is CASTLEGGPEETQYF. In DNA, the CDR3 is TGTGCCAGCACCCTCGAGGGGGGGCCAGAAGAGACCCAGTACTTC.

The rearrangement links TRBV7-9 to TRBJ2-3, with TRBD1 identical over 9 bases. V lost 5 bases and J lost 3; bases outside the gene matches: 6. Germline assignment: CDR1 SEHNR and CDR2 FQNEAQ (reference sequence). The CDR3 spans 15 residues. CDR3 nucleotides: TGTGCCAGCAGCCACTGGACAGGGGAAACAGATACGCAGTATTTT. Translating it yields CASSHWTGETDTQYF.

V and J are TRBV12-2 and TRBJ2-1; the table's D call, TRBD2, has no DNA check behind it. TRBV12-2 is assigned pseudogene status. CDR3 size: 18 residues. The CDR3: CASRLGPLRAPRTNEQFF. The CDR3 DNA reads TGTGCAAGTCGCTTAGGACCACTGAGAGCGCCCAGAACCAATGAGCAGTTCTTC.

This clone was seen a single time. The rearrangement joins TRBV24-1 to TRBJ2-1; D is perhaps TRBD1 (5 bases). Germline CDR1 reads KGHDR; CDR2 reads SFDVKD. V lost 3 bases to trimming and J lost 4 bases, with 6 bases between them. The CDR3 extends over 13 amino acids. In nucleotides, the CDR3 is TGTGCCACCAGTGATAGACAGTACAATGAGCAGTTCTTC. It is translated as CATSDRQYNEQFF.

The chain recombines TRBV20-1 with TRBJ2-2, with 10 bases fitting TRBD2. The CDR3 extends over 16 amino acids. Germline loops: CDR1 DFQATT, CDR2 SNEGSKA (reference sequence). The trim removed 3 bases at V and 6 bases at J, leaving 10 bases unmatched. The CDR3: CSASGALAGAAGELFF. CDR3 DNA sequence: TGCAGTGCTAGTGGGGCTCTAGCGGGAGCGGCCGGGGAGCTGTTTTTT.

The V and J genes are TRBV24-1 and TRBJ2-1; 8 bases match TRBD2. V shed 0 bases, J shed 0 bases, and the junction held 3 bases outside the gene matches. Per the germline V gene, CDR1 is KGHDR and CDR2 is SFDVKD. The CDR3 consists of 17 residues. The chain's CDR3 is CATSDLPGTSSYNEQFF. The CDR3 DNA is TGTGCCACCAGTGATTTGCCCGGGACTAGCTCCTACAATGAGCAGTTCTTC.

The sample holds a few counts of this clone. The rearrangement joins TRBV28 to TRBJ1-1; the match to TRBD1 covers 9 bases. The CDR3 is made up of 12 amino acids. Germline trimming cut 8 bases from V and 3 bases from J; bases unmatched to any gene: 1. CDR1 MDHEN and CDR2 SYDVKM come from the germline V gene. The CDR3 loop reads CASGQGHTEAFF. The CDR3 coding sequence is TGTGCCAGCGGACAGGGGCACACTGAAGCTTTCTTT.

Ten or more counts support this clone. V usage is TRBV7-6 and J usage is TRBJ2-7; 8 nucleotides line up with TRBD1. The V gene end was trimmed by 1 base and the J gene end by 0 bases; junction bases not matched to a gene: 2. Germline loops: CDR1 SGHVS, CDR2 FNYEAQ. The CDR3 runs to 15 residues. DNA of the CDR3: TGTGCCAGCAGCTTAGAGACAGGGGTCTCCTACGAGCAGTACTTC. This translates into CASSLETGVSYEQYF. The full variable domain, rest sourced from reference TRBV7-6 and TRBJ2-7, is GAGVSQSPRYKVTKRGQDVALRCDPISGHVSLYWYRQALGQGPEFLTYFNYEAQQDKSGLPNDRFSAERPEGSISTLTIQRTEQRDSAMYRCASSLETGVSYEQYFGPGTRLTVT.

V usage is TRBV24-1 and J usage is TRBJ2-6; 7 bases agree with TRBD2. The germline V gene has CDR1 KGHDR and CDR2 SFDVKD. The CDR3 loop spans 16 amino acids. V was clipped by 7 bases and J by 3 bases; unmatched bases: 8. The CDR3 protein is CATSGSPGGGANVLTF. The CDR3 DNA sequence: TGTGCCACCAGCGGCAGCCCGGGGGGTGGGGCCAACGTCCTGACTTTC.

The CDR3 here is CASTGVHITGELFF. Here the CDR3 DNA reads TGTGCCAGTACAGGGGTGCATATCACCGGGGAGCTGTTTTTT. This chain connects TRBV19 to TRBJ2-2; tentatively, D is TRBD1 (6 bases). The CDR3 contains 14 residues. Trimming pared 7 bases from V and 4 bases from J, leaving 13 bases between. Per germline, CDR1 LNHDA and CDR2 SQIVND (reference sequence).

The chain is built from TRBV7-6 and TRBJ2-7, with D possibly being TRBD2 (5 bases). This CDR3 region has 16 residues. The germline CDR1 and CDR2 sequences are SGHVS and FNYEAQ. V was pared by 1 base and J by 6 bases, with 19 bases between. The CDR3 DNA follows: TGTGCCAGCAGCTTAGATCCGGACCGGGGATCTGGCGAGCAGTACTTC. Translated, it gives CASSLDPDRGSGEQYF.

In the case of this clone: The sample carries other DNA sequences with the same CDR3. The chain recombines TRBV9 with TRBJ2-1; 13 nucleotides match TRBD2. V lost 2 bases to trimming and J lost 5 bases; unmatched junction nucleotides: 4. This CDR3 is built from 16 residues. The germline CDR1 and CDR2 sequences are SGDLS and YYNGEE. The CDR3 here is CASSVGLAGVNNEQFF. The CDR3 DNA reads TGTGCCAGCAGCGTCGGACTAGCGGGAGTAAACAATGAGCAGTTCTTC.

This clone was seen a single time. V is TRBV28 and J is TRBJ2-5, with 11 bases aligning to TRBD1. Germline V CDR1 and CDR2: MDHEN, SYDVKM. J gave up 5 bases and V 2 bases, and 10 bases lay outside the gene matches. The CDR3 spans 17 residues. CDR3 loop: CASSLSLGQGASETQYF. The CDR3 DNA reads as TGTGCCAGCAGTTTAAGTCTCGGACAGGGGGCTTCGGAGACCCAGTACTTC.

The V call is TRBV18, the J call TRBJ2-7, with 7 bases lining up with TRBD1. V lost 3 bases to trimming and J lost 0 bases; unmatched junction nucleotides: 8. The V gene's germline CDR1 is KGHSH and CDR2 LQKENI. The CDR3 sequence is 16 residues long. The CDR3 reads CASSPSGQQNSYEQYF. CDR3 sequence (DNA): TGTGCCAGCTCACCCTCGGGACAGCAAAACTCCTACGAGCAGTACTTC.

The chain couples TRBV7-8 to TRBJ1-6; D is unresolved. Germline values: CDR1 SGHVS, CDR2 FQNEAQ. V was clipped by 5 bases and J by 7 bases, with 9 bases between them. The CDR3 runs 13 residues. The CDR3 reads CASSPGRNSPLHF. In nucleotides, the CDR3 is TGTGCCAGCAGCCCCGGGAGGAATTCACCCCTCCACTTT.

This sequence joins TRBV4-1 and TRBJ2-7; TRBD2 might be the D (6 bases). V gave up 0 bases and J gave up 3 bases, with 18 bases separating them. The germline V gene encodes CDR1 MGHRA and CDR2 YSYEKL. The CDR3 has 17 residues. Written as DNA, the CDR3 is TGCGCCAGCAGCCAAGAGCCCGGGACTCTCACCTTCTACGAGCAGTACTTC. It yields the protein CASSQEPGTLTFYEQYF.

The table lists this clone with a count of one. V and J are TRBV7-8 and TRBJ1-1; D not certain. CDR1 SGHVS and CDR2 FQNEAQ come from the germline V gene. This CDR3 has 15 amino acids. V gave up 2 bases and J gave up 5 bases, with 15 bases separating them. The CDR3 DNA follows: TGTGCCAGCAGCTTATTTCCTGAATGGCGGACTGAAGCTTTCTTT. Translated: CASSLFPEWRTEAFF. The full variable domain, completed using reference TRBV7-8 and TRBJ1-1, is GAGVSQSPRYKVAKRGQDVALRCDPISGHVSLFWYQQALGQGPEFLTYFQNEAQLDKSGLPSDRFFAERPEGSVSTLKIQRTQQEDSAVYLCASSLFPEWRTEAFFGQGTRLTVV.

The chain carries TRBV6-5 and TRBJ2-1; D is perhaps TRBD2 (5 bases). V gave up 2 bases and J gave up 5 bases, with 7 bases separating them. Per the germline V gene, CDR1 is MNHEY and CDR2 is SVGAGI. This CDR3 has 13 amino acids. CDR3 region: CASSYAGDNEQFF. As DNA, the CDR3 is TGTGCCAGCAGTTACGCGGGCGACAATGAGCAGTTCTTC.

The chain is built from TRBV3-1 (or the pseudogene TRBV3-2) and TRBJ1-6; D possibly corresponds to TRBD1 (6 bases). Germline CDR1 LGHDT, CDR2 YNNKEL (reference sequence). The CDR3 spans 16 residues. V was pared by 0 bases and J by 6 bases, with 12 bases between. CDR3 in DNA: TGTGCCAGCAGCCAAGACCCAGGGGCGGGTAATTCACCCCTCCACTTT. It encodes CASSQDPGAGNSPLHF.

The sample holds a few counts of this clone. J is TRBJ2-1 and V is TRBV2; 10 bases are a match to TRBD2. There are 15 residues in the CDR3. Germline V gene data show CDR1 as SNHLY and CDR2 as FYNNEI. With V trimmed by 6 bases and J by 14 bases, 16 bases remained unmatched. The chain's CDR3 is CASRATGTSAESKFF. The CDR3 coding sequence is TGTGCCAGCAGGGCGACCGGGACTAGCGCCGAAAGTAAGTTCTTC.